This T cell receptor beta chain is drawn from a study of regulatory T cells in long-lasting Graves disease. iRepertoire HTBI primers and Arm-PCR of CDR3 regions built TCR beta libraries. TCRdb used MiXCR to reprocess the multiplex PCR reads, holding one entry per CDR3 protein. The sample holds more than 300,000 distinct CDR3 sequences, 15% to 17% seen once. This clonotype was seen ten or more times. One end of the junction varies from germline; a read error may be responsible. Indicated time point: newly diagnosed GD, antithyroid drugs for less than 3 months. PBMC-extracted RNA yielded the TCR library. Germline CDR1 SGHRS, CDR2 YFSETQ. The CDR3 contains 13 residues.

Sample: peripheral blood mononuclear cells (PBMCs), taken at new diagnosis, from a patient treated with antithyroid drugs. The chain combines TRBV5-1 with TRBJ2-5; D gene ambiguous. This clonotype was obtained from a female donor with Graves disease. CDR3 loop: CASSLDQQETQYF. The DNA for the CDR3 is TGTGCCAGCAGCTTGGACCAACAAGAGACCCAGTACTTC.